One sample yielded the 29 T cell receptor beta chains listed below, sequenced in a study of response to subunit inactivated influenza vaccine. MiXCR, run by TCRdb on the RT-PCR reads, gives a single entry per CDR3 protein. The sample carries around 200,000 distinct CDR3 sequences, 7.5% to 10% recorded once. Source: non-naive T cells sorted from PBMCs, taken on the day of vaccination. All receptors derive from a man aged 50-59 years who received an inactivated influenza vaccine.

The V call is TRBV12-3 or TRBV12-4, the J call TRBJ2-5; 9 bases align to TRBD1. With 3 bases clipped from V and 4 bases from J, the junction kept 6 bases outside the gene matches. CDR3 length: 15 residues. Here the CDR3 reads CASSFGQGIVETQYF. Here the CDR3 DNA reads TGTGCCAGCAGTTTTGGACAGGGGATTGTAGAGACCCAGTACTTC.

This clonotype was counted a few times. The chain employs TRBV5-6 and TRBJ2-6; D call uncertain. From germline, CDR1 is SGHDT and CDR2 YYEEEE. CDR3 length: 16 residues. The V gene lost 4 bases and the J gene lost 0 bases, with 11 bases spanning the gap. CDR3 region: CASSVTYNSGANVLTF. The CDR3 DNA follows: TGTGCCAGCAGCGTGACTTATAACTCTGGGGCCAACGTCCTGACTTTC.

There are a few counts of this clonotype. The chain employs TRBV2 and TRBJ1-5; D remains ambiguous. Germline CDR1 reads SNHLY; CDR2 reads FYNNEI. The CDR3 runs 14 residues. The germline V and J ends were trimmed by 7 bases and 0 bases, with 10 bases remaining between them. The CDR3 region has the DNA TGTGCCAGCAACAGAGATTATAGCAATCAGCCCCAGCATTTT. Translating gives CASNRDYSNQPQHF.

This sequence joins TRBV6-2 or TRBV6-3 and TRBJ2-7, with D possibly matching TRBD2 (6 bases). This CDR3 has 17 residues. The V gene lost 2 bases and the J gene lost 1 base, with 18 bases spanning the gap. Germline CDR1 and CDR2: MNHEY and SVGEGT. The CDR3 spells CASSYATGEKPSYEQYF. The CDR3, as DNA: TGTGCCAGCAGTTACGCCACGGGAGAGAAGCCTTCCTACGAGCAGTACTTC.

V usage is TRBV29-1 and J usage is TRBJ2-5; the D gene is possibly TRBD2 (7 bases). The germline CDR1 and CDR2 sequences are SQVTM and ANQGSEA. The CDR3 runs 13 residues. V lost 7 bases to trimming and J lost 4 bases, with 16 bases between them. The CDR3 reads CSETTGGTETQYF. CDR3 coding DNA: TGCAGCGAGACCACGGGGGGCACAGAGACCCAGTACTTC.

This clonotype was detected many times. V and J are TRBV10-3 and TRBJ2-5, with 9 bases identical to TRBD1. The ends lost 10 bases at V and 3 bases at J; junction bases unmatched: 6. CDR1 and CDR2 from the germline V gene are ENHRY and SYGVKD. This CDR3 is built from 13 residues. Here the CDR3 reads CATGQGWEETQYF. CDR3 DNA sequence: TGTGCCACGGGACAGGGTTGGGAAGAGACCCAGTACTTC.

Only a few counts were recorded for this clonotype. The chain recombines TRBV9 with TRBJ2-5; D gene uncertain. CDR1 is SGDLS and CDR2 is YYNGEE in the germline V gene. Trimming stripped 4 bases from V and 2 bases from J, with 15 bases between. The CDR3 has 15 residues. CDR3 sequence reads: CASSKSGGLQETQYF. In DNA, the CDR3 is TGTGCCAGCAGCAAAAGTGGCGGCTTACAAGAGACCCAGTACTTC. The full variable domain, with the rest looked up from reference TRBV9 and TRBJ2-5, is DSGVTQTPKHLITATGQRVTLRCSPRSGDLSVYWYQQSLDQGLQFLIQYYNGEERAKGNILERFSAQQFPDLHSELNLSSLELGDSALYFCASSKSGGLQETQYFGPGTRLLVL.

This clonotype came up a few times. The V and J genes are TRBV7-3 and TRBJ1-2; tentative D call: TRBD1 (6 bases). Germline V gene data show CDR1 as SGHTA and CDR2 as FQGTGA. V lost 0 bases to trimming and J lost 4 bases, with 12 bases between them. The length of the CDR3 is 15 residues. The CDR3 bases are TGTGCCAGCAGCTTAACGGCAGGGGAGAGCTATGGCTACACCTTC. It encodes CASSLTAGESYGYTF.

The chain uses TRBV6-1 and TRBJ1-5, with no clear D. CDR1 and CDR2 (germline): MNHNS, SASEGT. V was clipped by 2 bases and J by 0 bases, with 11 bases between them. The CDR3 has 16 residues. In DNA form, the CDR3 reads TGTGCCAGCAGTGAACGGATACGGGTTAGCAATCAGCCCCAGCATTTT. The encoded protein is CASSERIRVSNQPQHF.

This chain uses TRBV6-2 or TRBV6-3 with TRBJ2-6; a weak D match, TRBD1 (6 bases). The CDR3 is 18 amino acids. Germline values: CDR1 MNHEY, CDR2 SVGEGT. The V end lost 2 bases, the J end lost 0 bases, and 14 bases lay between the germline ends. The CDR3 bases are TGTGCCAGCAGTTACCAGGGCAGGGGATCCTCTGGGGCCAACGTCCTGACTTTC. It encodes CASSYQGRGSSGANVLTF.

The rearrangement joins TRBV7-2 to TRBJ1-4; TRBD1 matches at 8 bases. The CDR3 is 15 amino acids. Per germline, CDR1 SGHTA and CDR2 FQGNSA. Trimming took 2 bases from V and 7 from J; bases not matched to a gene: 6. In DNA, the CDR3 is TGTGCCAGCAGCTTATTCGGGACAGGTGCTGAAAAACTGTTTTTT. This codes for CASSLFGTGAEKLFF.

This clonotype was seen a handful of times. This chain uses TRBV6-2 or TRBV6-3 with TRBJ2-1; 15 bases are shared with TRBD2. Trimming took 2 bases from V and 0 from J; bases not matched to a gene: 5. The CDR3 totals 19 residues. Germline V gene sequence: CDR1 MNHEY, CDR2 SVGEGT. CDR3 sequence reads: CASSYGLAGGPISYNEQFF. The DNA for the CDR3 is TGTGCCAGCAGTTACGGACTAGCGGGAGGGCCGATCTCCTACAATGAGCAGTTCTTC.

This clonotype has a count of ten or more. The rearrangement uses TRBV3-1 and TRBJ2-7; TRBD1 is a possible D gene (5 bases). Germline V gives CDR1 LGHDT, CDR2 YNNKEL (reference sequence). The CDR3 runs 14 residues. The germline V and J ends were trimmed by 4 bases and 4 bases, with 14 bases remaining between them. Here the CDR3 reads CASSLGPDRYEQYF. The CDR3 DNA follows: TGTGCCAGCAGCCTCGGACCTGACAGATACGAGCAGTACTTC.

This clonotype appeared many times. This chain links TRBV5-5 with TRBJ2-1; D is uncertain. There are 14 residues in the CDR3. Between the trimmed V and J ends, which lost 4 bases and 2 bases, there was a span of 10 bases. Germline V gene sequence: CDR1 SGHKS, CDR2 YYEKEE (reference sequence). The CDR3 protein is CASSPWYTYNEQFF. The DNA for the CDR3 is TGTGCCAGCAGCCCCTGGTATACCTACAATGAGCAGTTCTTC.

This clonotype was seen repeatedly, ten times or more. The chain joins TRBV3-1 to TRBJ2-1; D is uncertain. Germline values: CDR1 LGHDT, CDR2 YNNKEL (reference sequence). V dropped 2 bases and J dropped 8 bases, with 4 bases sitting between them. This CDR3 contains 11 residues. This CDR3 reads CASSQFHEQFF. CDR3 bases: TGTGCCAGCAGCCAATTCCATGAGCAGTTCTTC.

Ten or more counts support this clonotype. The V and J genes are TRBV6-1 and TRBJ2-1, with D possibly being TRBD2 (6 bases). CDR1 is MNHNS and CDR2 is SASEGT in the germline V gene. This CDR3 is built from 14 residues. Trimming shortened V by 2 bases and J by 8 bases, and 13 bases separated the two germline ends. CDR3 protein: CASSELGSVDEQFF. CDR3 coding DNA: TGTGCCAGCAGTGAACTCGGGAGTGTGGATGAGCAGTTCTTC.

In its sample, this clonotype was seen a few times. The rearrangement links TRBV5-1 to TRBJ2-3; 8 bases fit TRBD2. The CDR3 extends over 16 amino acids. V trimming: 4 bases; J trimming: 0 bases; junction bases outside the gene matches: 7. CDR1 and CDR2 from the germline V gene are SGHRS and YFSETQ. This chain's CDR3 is CASSRGGTQSTDTQYF. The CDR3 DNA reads TGCGCCAGCAGCCGCGGGGGGACTCAGAGCACAGATACGCAGTATTTT.

The CDR3, as DNA: TGTGCCAGCCGCGGCAGCCTAATCCACACTGAAGCTTTCTTT. Its translation: CASRGSLIHTEAFF. The chain carries TRBV11-1 and TRBJ1-1; D uncertain. From germline, CDR1 is SGHAT and CDR2 FQDESV (reference sequence). The V and J ends lost 8 bases and 3 bases respectively, with 16 bases between them. The CDR3 runs to 14 residues.

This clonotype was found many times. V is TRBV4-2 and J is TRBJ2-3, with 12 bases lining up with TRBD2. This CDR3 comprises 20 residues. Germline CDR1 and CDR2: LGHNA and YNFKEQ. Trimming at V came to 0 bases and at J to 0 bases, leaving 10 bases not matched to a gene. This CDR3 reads CASSQDGRGLAGKSTDTQYF. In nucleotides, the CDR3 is TGTGCCAGCAGCCAAGATGGGCGCGGACTAGCGGGGAAGAGCACAGATACGCAGTATTTT.

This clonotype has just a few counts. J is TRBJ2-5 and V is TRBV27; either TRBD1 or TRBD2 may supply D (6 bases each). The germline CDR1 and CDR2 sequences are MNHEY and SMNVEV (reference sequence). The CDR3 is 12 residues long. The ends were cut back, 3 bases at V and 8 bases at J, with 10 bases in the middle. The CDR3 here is CASSFPGGTQYF. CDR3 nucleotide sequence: TGTGCCAGCAGTTTCCCCGGGGGCACCCAGTACTTC.

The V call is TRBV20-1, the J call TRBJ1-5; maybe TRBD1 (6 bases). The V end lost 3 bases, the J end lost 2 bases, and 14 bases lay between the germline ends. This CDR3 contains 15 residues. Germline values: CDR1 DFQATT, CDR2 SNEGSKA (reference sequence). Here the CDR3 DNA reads TGCAGTGCTAGGGCGCAGGGGTTTGGCAATCAGCCCCAGCATTTT. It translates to CSARAQGFGNQPQHF.

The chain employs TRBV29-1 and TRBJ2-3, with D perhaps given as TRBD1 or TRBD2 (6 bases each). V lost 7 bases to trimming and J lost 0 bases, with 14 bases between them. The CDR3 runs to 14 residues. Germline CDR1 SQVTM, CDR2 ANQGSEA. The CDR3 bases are TGCAGCGCCGTCACGGGGGCTAGCACAGATACGCAGTATTTT. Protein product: CSAVTGASTDTQYF.

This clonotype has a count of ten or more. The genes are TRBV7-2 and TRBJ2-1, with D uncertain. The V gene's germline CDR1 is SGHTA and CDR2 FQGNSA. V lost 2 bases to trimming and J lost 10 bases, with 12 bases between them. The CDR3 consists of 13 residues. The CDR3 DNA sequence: TGTGCCAGCAGCTTATTTCGGATCGGGGAGCAGTTCTTC. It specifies CASSLFRIGEQFF.

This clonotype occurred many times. The CDR3 is CATSGLQLGVGNQPQHF. CDR3 coding DNA: TGTGCCACCAGCGGGCTCCAACTTGGTGTCGGCAATCAGCCCCAGCATTTT. This sequence joins TRBV15 and TRBJ1-5; unclear D gene. V was trimmed by 5 bases and J by 2 bases, leaving 19 bases between them. The length of the CDR3 is 17 residues. The V gene's germline CDR1 is LNHNV and CDR2 YYDKDF (reference sequence).

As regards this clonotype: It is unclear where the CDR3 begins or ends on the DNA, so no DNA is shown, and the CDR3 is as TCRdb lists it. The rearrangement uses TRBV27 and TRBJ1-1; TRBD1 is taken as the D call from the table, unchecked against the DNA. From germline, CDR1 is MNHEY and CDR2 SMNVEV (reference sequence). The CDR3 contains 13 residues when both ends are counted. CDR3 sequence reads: CASSPPWGGGTFF.

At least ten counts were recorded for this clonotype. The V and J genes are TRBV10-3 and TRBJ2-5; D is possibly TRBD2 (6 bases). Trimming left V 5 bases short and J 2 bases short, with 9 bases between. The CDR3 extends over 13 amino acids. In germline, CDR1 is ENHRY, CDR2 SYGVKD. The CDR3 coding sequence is TGTGCCATCAGTTGGCGGGAACAAGAGACCCAGTACTTC. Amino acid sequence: CAISWREQETQYF.

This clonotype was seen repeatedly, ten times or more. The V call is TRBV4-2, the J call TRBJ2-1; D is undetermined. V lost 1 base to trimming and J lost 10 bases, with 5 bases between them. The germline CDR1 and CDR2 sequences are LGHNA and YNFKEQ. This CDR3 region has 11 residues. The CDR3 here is CASSQVGEQFF. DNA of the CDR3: TGTGCCAGCAGCCAAGTGGGGGAGCAGTTCTTC.

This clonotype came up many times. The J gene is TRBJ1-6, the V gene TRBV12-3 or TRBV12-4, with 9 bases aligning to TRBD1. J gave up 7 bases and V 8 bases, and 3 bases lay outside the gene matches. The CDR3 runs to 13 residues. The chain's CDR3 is CASADRGNSPLHF. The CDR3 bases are TGTGCCAGCGCCGACAGGGGGAATTCACCCCTCCACTTT.

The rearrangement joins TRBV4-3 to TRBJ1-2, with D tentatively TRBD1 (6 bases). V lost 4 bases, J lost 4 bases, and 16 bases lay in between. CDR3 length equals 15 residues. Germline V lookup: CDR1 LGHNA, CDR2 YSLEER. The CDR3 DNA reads TGCGCCAGCAGCCTCGTAGGGGGTCTGGGCTATGGCTACACCTTC. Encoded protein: CASSLVGGLGYGYTF.